The 9 T cell receptor beta chains below were found in one sample sequenced in a study of neurological immune-mediated disorders. TCRdb called the 5' RACE reads again in MiXCR, with one record for every CDR3 protein. The sample holds under 40,000 distinct CDR3 sequences, around 6.8% seen once. The sequenced sample consisted of PBMCs. Receptors originate from a woman in her thirties or forties in good health.

The sample holds many counts of this clonotype. The rearrangement joins TRBV11-2 to TRBJ1-1; D call uncertain. Trimming left V 2 bases short and J 0 bases short, with 13 bases between. The CDR3 sequence is 16 residues long. The germline CDR1 and CDR2 sequences are SGHAT and FQNNGV. CDR3 protein: CASSLLGRSMNTEAFF. CDR3 nucleotides: TGTGCCAGCAGCTTATTAGGGCGATCTATGAACACTGAAGCTTTCTTT.

This sequence joins TRBV28 and TRBJ2-1, with 9 bases aligning to TRBD1. V shed 6 bases, J shed 8 bases, and the junction held 8 bases outside the gene matches. The CDR3 is made up of 14 amino acids. Germline V lookup: CDR1 MDHEN, CDR2 SYDVKM. The CDR3 is CASREGQGGDEQFF. In DNA form, the CDR3 reads TGTGCCAGCAGAGAGGGACAGGGTGGGGATGAGCAGTTCTTC.

There are many counts of this clonotype. The chain couples TRBV20-1 to TRBJ2-1, with TRBD2 identical over 7 bases. Germline loops: CDR1 DFQATT, CDR2 SNEGSKA (reference sequence). CDR3 length: 15 residues. V was clipped by 3 bases and J by 0 bases; unmatched bases: 5. DNA of the CDR3: TGCAGTGCTAGGCCAGCGGGGATCTCCTACAATGAGCAGTTCTTC. Amino acids: CSARPAGISYNEQFF.

Many counts were recorded for this clonotype. The V call is TRBV12-3 or TRBV12-4, the J call TRBJ2-2; the D is unclear. The CDR3 is 12 residues long. Trimming removed 3 bases from V and 6 bases from J, with 5 bases in between. The CDR3 DNA reads as TGTGCCAGCAGTTTGACCCCCGGGGAGCTGTTTTTT. This gives the protein CASSLTPGELFF.

This clonotype showed up many times. The V gene is TRBV28, the J gene TRBJ2-5; no firm D call. From germline, CDR1 is MDHEN and CDR2 SYDVKM. The CDR3 totals 17 residues. The germline V and J ends were trimmed by 3 bases and 3 bases, with 20 bases remaining between them. The CDR3 DNA reads TGTGCCAGCAGTTTGCCCGTTGCCACCATCGGAAAAGAGACCCAGTACTTC. Its translation is CASSLPVATIGKETQYF.

This clonotype was recorded at least ten times. V gene TRBV7-9 combines with J gene TRBJ2-1; TRBD1 might be the D (5 bases). Germline assignment: CDR1 SEHNR and CDR2 FQNEAQ (reference sequence). V shed 5 bases and J shed 3 bases, with 14 bases lying between them. The CDR3 length is 15 residues. DNA of the CDR3: TGTGCCAGCAGCCCAGCGAGACAGAACTACAATGAGCAGTTCTTC. Its translation is CASSPARQNYNEQFF.

This clonotype appeared many times. The rearrangement joins TRBV12-3 or TRBV12-4 to TRBJ2-7; possible D gene TRBD2, 6 bases. Trimming took off 4 bases at V and 3 bases at J, with 19 bases between the two ends. This CDR3 spans 16 amino acids. This CDR3 reads CASSSRDLLTGYEQYV. The CDR3 DNA sequence: TGTGCCAGCAGTTCCCGGGACTTATTAACCGGCTACGAGCAGTACGTC.

At least ten counts were recorded for this clonotype. The chain combines TRBV2 with TRBJ1-1, with D possibly being TRBD1 (6 bases). Deletions cut 8 bases from V and 1 base from J, with 11 bases between. The CDR3 is 13 residues long. From germline, CDR1 is SNHLY and CDR2 FYNNEI. CDR3 amino acids: CASRDTSNTEAFF. DNA of the CDR3: TGTGCCAGCCGGGACACTTCGAACACTGAAGCTTTCTTT.

The chain carries TRBV7-9 and TRBJ2-1; the match to TRBD2 covers 11 bases. The CDR3 covers 20 residues. The trim removed 2 bases at V and 0 bases at J, leaving 12 bases unmatched. CDR1 is SEHNR, CDR2 FQNEAQ, per germline (reference sequence). The CDR3 spells CASSLNLLLAGANSYNEQFF. The CDR3 DNA follows: TGTGCCAGCAGCTTAAATTTATTACTAGCGGGAGCTAACTCCTACAATGAGCAGTTCTTC.